Shown below are 28 T cell receptor beta chains from a single sample sequenced in a study of T cell repertoires in cytomegalovirus infection (dated by TCRdb to between 2019 and 2020). The treatment or condition label here, explained by the study, means: in vitro stimulation with specific CMV peptide epitopes to enrich CMV-specific T cells. Data came from an Illumina HiSeq 1500. In TCRdb, the public reads were trimmed at Q25 with fastp and aligned with MiXCR, with productive beta chains retained. Rows are unified per CDR3 protein, each entry keeping the most common DNA and genes. The sample yields some 940,000 distinct CDR3 sequences; 30% to 40% were counted once. Over 13% of the sample is taken by the ten largest. No antigen has been identified for these receptors. Specimen: cultured CD8+ T cells from PBMCs, collected from culture after CMV antigen stimulation. The receptors here all came from a human donor in good health (CMV status not recorded). Some clones in this sample may be carry-over from other donors' samples.

This chain links TRBV19 with TRBJ1-1; TRBD1 might be the D (5 bases). V was pared by 2 bases and J by 4 bases, with 14 bases between. Per the germline V gene, CDR1 is LNHDA and CDR2 is SQIVND (reference sequence). The CDR3 runs to 15 residues. The CDR3 here is CASSIPQGVITEAFF. The DNA for the CDR3 is TGTGCCAGTAGTATACCGCAGGGCGTGATCACTGAAGCTTTCTTT.

The chain employs TRBV20-1 and TRBJ2-7, with TRBD1 identical over 7 bases. The J segment lost 2 bases and the V segment lost 5 bases, leaving 3 bases of the junction unmatched. From germline, CDR1 is DFQATT and CDR2 SNEGSKA (reference sequence). This CDR3 is 12 amino acids long. DNA for the CDR3: TGCAGTGCTTCCGGGACAGCCTACGAGCAGTACTTC. Translated, it gives CSASGTAYEQYF.

The sample holds a few counts of this clonotype. J is TRBJ1-2 and V is TRBV4-1; D might be TRBD1 (6 bases). Trimming took off 0 bases at V and 4 bases at J, with 12 bases between the two ends. The CDR3 has 15 amino acids. Germline V lookup: CDR1 MGHRA, CDR2 YSYEKL. CDR3 DNA: TGCGCCAGCAGCCAAGATCCAGGGGATCTCTATGGCTACACCTTC. Its translation is CASSQDPGDLYGYTF.

This clonotype has only one observation. As DNA, the CDR3 is TGTGCCAGCGCCGCTGACCAAGAGACCCAGTACTTC. This codes for CASAADQETQYF. The chain uses TRBV6-5 and TRBJ2-5; D is uncertain. The length of the CDR3 is 12 residues. The V end lost 8 bases, the J end lost 0 bases, and 7 bases lay between the germline ends. Germline V gene lookup returns CDR1 MNHEY and CDR2 SVGAGI.

The chain combines TRBV27 with TRBJ2-1; the match to TRBD2 covers 7 bases. V shed 3 bases and J 7 bases; nucleotides not matched to a gene: 18. The length of the CDR3 is 18 residues. The germline CDR1 and CDR2 sequences are MNHEY and SMNVEV (reference sequence). CDR3 coding DNA: TGTGCCAGCAGTTTGGGAGGTTCTGAAGCGGGGCCATGGAATGAGCAGTTCTTC. This sequence encodes CASSLGGSEAGPWNEQFF.

This clonotype was observed a few times. The junction does not match germline at one end; this may be a read error. The chain employs TRBV19 and TRBJ1-1, with no clear D. The germline CDR1 and CDR2 sequences are LNHDA and SQIVND (reference sequence). This CDR3 region has 15 residues. CDR3 sequence: CASSPERVLKTEAFF. The CDR3 DNA sequence: TGTGCCAGTAGTCCCGAGCGGGTTTTGAAAACTGAAGCTTTCTTT.

In the case of this clonotype: A much larger clonotype is one base distant, so this may be a read error. J is TRBJ1-4 and V is TRBV7-9; 7 bases are a match to TRBD1. The CDR3 has 13 amino acids. Germline V CDR1 and CDR2: SEHNR, FQNEAQ (reference sequence). CDR3 protein: CVSSPYGRDRLFF. The CDR3 region has the DNA TGTGTCAGCAGCCCATACGGCAGGGACAGACTGTTTTTT.

The genes are TRBV6-4 and TRBJ2-1; D is ambiguous. The CDR3 contains 14 residues. Deletions cut 0 bases from V and 6 bases from J, with 9 bases between. The germline V gene has CDR1 MRHNA and CDR2 SNTAGT. This CDR3 is CASSDSGRSNEQFF. As DNA, the CDR3 is TGTGCCAGCAGTGACTCGGGCAGAAGCAATGAGCAGTTCTTC.

The chain carries TRBV18 and TRBJ2-1; D unclear. V lost 6 bases and J 2 bases, leaving 14 bases between the germline ends. The CDR3 spans 15 residues. Germline V gives CDR1 KGHSH, CDR2 LQKENI. The CDR3 DNA is TGTGCCAGCTCGACCACAGACTCCCCCTACAATGAGCAGTTCTTC. It codes for CASSTTDSPYNEQFF.

This chain connects TRBV6-6 to TRBJ2-1; 9 nucleotides align to TRBD2. V lost 2 bases and J lost 11; bases outside the gene matches: 13. Germline CDR1 is MNHNY and CDR2 is SVGAGI (reference sequence). The CDR3 is made up of 16 amino acids. In DNA form, the CDR3 reads TGTGCCAGCAGTTACCCGAGCGGGGGGATGACAATGAAGCAGTTCTTC. It is translated as CASSYPSGGMTMKQFF.

The chain links TRBV27 to TRBJ1-1; a possible D gene is TRBD1 (5 bases). The CDR3 is 11 amino acids. Trimming took 3 bases from V and 8 from J, leaving 7 bases between them. Germline CDR1 reads MNHEY; CDR2 reads SMNVEV (reference sequence). CDR3 sequence: CASSLAGEAFF. In nucleotides, the CDR3 is TGTGCCAGCAGTTTGGCAGGGGAAGCTTTCTTT.

This chain uses TRBV6-5 with TRBJ2-5; D uncertain. The CDR3 runs to 17 residues. Looked up from germline, CDR1 is MNHEY and CDR2 is SVGAGI. The V end lost 0 bases, the J end lost 5 bases, and 19 bases lay between the germline ends. In DNA, the CDR3 is TGTGCCAGCAGTTACTCGATACTTAACGATTTACTGGAGACCCAGTACTTC. It encodes CASSYSILNDLLETQYF.

J is TRBJ1-1 and V is TRBV18; unclear D gene. V lost 4 bases, J lost 1 base, and 10 bases lay in between. The CDR3 has 14 residues. CDR1 and CDR2 from the germline V gene are KGHSH and LQKENI. The CDR3 spells CASSHSETNTEAFF. In DNA, the CDR3 is TGTGCCAGCTCACACAGTGAGACGAACACTGAAGCTTTCTTT.

J is TRBJ1-1 and V is TRBV7-3, with a possible D match to TRBD1 (5 bases). The CDR3 consists of 12 residues. Trimming removed 7 bases at V and 7 bases at J, with 13 bases between. The germline V gene encodes CDR1 SGHTA and CDR2 FQGTGA. DNA for the CDR3: TGTGCCAGCAAACGCCACGGGGGTGAAGCTTTCTTT. Translation gives CASKRHGGEAFF.

At least ten counts were recorded for this clonotype. The rearrangement joins TRBV2 to TRBJ2-5; 9 nucleotides line up with TRBD1. The CDR3 extends over 14 amino acids. The ends lost 6 bases at V and 1 base at J; junction bases unmatched: 3. Germline V gene sequence: CDR1 SNHLY, CDR2 FYNNEI. The CDR3 sequence: CASSEDRGQETQYF. The CDR3 coding sequence is TGTGCCAGCAGCGAGGACAGGGGCCAAGAGACCCAGTACTTC.

The V and J genes are TRBV6-5 and TRBJ1-2, with D perhaps TRBD1 (5 bases). The CDR3 extends over 13 amino acids. Trimming stripped 1 base from V and 8 bases from J, with 11 bases between. Germline loops: CDR1 MNHEY, CDR2 SVGAGI. The chain's CDR3 is CASSYLGADGYTF. The CDR3 DNA reads as TGTGCCAGCAGTTACTTAGGGGCGGACGGCTACACCTTC.

This clonotype has just a few counts. The V and J genes are TRBV9 and TRBJ2-1, with D maybe TRBD1 (5 bases). The CDR3 consists of 15 residues. Trimming removed 0 bases at V and 4 bases at J, with 11 bases between. Per germline, CDR1 SGDLS and CDR2 YYNGEE. CDR3 DNA sequence: TGTGCCAGCAGCGTAGGGGCAGGGTATTACAATGAGCAGTTCTTC. Amino acids: CASSVGAGYYNEQFF. Based on the CDR3 plus reference TRBV9 and TRBJ2-1, the full variable domain is DSGVTQTPKHLITATGQRVTLRCSPRSGDLSVYWYQQSLDQGLQFLIQYYNGEERAKGNILERFSAQQFPDLHSELNLSSLELGDSALYFCASSVGAGYYNEQFFGPGTRLTVL.

This clonotype was counted many times. CDR3 nucleotides: TGTGCTAGTGGTTGGCGACAGGACGTAGCCAAAAACATTCAGTACTTC. Its protein is CASGWRQDVAKNIQYF. V is TRBV12-5 and J is TRBJ2-4; D possibly corresponds to TRBD1 (6 bases). Per germline, CDR1 LGHNT and CDR2 FRNRAP. This CDR3 is built from 16 residues. V lost 4 bases and J lost 0, with 13 bases in between.

This clonotype appeared a few times. Here the CDR3 reads CASSQGHLTGELFF. The CDR3 DNA is TGTGCCAGCAGCCAAGGCCACCTCACCGGGGAGCTGTTTTTT. The V gene is TRBV14, the J gene TRBJ2-2; D is unresolved. CDR1 and CDR2 (germline): SGHDN, FVKESK. The CDR3 has 14 amino acids. With 1 base removed from V and 4 bases from J, the gap between germline ends came to 7 bases. The whole variable domain, filled in from reference TRBV14 and TRBJ2-2, reads EAGVTQFPSHSVIEKGQTVTLRCDPISGHDNLYWYRRVMGKEIKFLLHFVKESKQDESGMPNNRFLAERTGGTYSTLKVQPAELEDSGVYFCASSQGHLTGELFFGEGSRLTVL.

This clonotype has just one count. V is TRBV5-6 and J is TRBJ2-7; TRBD1 matches at 10 bases. The germline V gene has CDR1 SGHDT and CDR2 YYEEEE. The V segment lost 3 bases and the J segment 3 bases; nucleotides outside the gene matches: 3. The CDR3 covers 14 residues. DNA for the CDR3: TGTGCCAGCAGCTGGGGGACAGGGGACTACGAGCAGTACTTC. Its translation: CASSWGTGDYEQYF.

There are a few counts of this clonotype. The CDR3 here is CASSLRRGGLDRTDTQYF. The CDR3 bases are TGTGCCAGCAGCCTCCGGCGGGGGGGCCTGGATCGCACAGATACGCAGTATTTT. This rearrangement joins TRBV7-6 to TRBJ2-3; 9 bases line up with TRBD2. Germline V gene data show CDR1 as SGHVS and CDR2 as FNYEAQ. V was pared by 5 bases and J by 1 base, with 13 bases of the junction left unmatched. The CDR3 is 18 amino acids.

This clonotype was seen repeatedly, ten times or more. This chain links TRBV6-1 with TRBJ2-1, with D possibly being TRBD2 (6 bases). V was cut by 1 base and J by 4 bases, with 11 bases left in between. Per the germline V gene, CDR1 is MNHNS and CDR2 is SASEGT. The CDR3 sequence is 15 residues long. CDR3 coding DNA: TGTGCCAGCAGTGAAGACCTAGCGTTGTACAATGAGCAGTTCTTC. Translated, it gives CASSEDLALYNEQFF.

The chain joins TRBV7-3 to TRBJ2-6; D is perhaps TRBD2 (5 bases). V lost 4 bases to trimming and J lost 0 bases, with 25 bases between them. The CDR3 is 21 residues long. Germline V gene sequence: CDR1 SGHTA, CDR2 FQGTGA. As DNA, the CDR3 is TGTGCCAGCAGCTCCCTAGGCGCGACACTAGGCCTACCCTCTGGGGCCAACGTCCTGACTTTC. Translated, it gives CASSSLGATLGLPSGANVLTF.

The chain uses TRBV6-1 and TRBJ1-1, with D tentatively TRBD1 (5 bases). The CDR3 spans 16 residues. The V end was cut by 7 bases, the J end by 0 bases, with 18 bases between. Germline values: CDR1 MNHNS, CDR2 SASEGT. The CDR3 region is CASKGARDWMNTEAFF. The DNA of the CDR3 is TGTGCCAGCAAAGGAGCCAGGGATTGGATGAACACTGAAGCTTTCTTT.

This clonotype turned up a few times. The chain is built from TRBV11-2 and TRBJ2-1; tentative D call: TRBD2 (6 bases). With 2 bases removed from V and 6 bases from J, the gap between germline ends came to 11 bases. The CDR3 covers 14 residues. Germline-derived CDR1 and CDR2 are SGHAT and FQNNGV. The CDR3 DNA reads as TGTGCCAGCAGCTTAAGCGGGTCTTCCAATGAGCAGTTCTTC. Encoded protein: CASSLSGSSNEQFF.

The V call is TRBV6-6, the J call TRBJ1-1, with D possibly TRBD1 on 5 matching bases. With 7 bases removed from V and 3 bases from J, the gap between germline ends came to 18 bases. The germline CDR1 and CDR2 sequences are MNHNY and SVGAGI (reference sequence). The CDR3 totals 15 residues. The DNA of the CDR3 is TGTGCCAGCATACTAGAGATGGGGGTGGACACTGAAGCTTTCTTT. Amino acid sequence: CASILEMGVDTEAFF.

The chain carries TRBV10-3 and TRBJ2-4; no reliable D call. V was pared by 3 bases and J by 4 bases, with 4 bases between. CDR1 ENHRY and CDR2 SYGVKD come from the germline V gene. The CDR3 is 12 residues long. This CDR3 is CAISDTKNIQYF. The CDR3 DNA follows: TGTGCCATCAGTGACACAAAAAACATTCAGTACTTC.

In this sample, this clonotype turned up many times. The rearrangement links TRBV7-9 to TRBJ2-3; D remains unclear. V dropped 4 bases and J dropped 4 bases, with 18 bases sitting between them. The CDR3 spans 16 residues. Germline values: CDR1 SEHNR, CDR2 FQNEAQ (reference sequence). For the CDR3, the DNA is TGTGCCAGCAGCTCCTCCGCTAGTCCAGTCTCAGATACGCAGTATTTT. This translates into CASSSSASPVSDTQYF.